This T cell receptor (beta chain) was profiled in a study of metastatic and nonmetastatic thyroid tumors. Study summary: Repertoire data that came from the blood and tumor or nodule tissue of malignant and benign thyroid patients were compared. Broader study findings: Benign nodules reportedly had significantly lower TCR beta diversity than malignant thyroid tumors in blood and tumor.

The CDR3 has 15 amino acids. With V trimmed by 5 bases and J by 2 bases, 6 bases remained unmatched. CDR1 and CDR2 (germline): MDHEN, SYDVKM. As originally analysed: What underpinned the distant-metastasis classifier for papillary thyroid cancer was the set of CDR3 differences across clinicopathological groups. With MiXCR, TCRdb reprocessed the PCR reads. The authors' filters were not applied to this entry. The table lists over 15,000 clones, approximately 30% of them singletons. Until they underwent thyroid surgery, no patient had received any treatment. Judged by abundance, this clone is medium-sized. Its target is not known.

The sample comprised tumor tissue. The TCR sequence derives from a male donor with papillary thyroid cancer or a benign thyroid nodule (not recorded which). Some clones in this sample may be carry-over from other donors' samples. The chain is built from TRBV28 and TRBJ2-7, with 10 bases matching TRBD1. In nucleotides, the CDR3 is TGTGCCAGCAGTGCAGGACAGGGGGTCACCTACGAGCAGTACTTC. Protein sequence: CASSAGQGVTYEQYF.